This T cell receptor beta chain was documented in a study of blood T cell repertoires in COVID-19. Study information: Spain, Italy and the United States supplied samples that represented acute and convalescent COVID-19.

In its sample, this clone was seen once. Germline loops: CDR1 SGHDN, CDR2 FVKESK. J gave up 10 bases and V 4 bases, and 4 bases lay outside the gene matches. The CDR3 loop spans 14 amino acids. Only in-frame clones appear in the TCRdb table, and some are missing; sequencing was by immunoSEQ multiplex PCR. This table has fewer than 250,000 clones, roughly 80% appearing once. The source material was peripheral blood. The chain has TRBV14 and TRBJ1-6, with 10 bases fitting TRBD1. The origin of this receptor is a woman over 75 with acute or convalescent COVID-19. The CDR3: CASSPTTGGSPLHF. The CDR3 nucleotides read TGTGCCAGCAGCCCTACGACAGGGGGCTCACCCCTCCACTTT.